Below, 10 T cell receptor beta chains from the same sample are listed, as sequenced in a study of OX40 agonist ivuxolimab in advanced cancers. Only in-frame clones appear in the TCRdb table, and some are missing; sequencing was by immunoSEQ multiplex PCR. The data show around 76,000 clones, around 85% seen once. This specimen was CD4+ or CD8+ T cells sorted from blood, taken in a trial of the OX40 agonist ivuxolimab. The receptors come from an adult with an advanced solid tumor such as melanoma, head and neck, liver or kidney cancer.

The chain couples TRBV10-3 to TRBJ2-5; D is perhaps TRBD2 (5 bases). The germline V gene has CDR1 ENHRY and CDR2 SYGVKD. This CDR3 spans 14 amino acids. The V end was cut by 4 bases, the J end by 2 bases, with 11 bases between. The CDR3 sequence: CAISAEDFQETQYF. The DNA for the CDR3 is TGTGCCATCAGTGCCGAGGACTTTCAAGAGACCCAGTACTTC.

The J gene is TRBJ2-7, the V gene TRBV6-5; no clear D. The V end lost 6 bases, the J end lost 1 base, and 10 bases lay between the germline ends. This CDR3 has 13 amino acids. From germline, CDR1 is MNHEY and CDR2 SVGAGI. DNA for the CDR3: TGTGCCAGCAGACCCGGGCCTTCCTACGAGCAGTACTTC. Translation gives CASRPGPSYEQYF.

The V and J genes are TRBV23-1 and TRBJ2-3; TRBD1 agrees at 7 bases. TRBV23-1 is flagged as an ORF with uncertain function. V lost 6 bases to trimming and J lost 5 bases; unmatched junction nucleotides: 8. The CDR3 is made up of 14 amino acids. CDR3 in amino acids: CASRPSYRGDTQYF. CDR3 nucleotides: TGCGCCAGCAGGCCCTCCTACAGGGGAGATACGCAGTATTTT.

In its sample, this clone was seen once. The chain recombines TRBV2 with TRBJ1-6; D not certain. The CDR3 spans 18 residues. Per the germline V gene, CDR1 is SNHLY and CDR2 is FYNNEI. With 6 bases removed from V and 2 bases from J, the gap between germline ends came to 20 bases. The CDR3 is CASSPRGRWGAYNSPLHF. CDR3 DNA: TGTGCCAGCAGCCCTAGAGGGAGGTGGGGAGCCTATAATTCACCCCTCCACTTT.

The rearrangement links TRBV4-1 to TRBJ2-5, with 14 positions matching TRBD2. Germline trimming cut 0 bases from V and 4 bases from J; bases unmatched to any gene: 10. The CDR3 consists of 19 residues. Germline V gene lookup returns CDR1 MGHRA and CDR2 YSYEKL. The CDR3 DNA is TGCGCCAGCAGCCAAGAAGGCATGGGACTAGCGGGAGTTCGAGAGACCCAGTACTTC. It is translated as CASSQEGMGLAGVRETQYF.

This chain connects TRBV27 to TRBJ2-5; TRBD1 matches 7 bases. The DNA end is more similar to TRBJ2-7, so the J call may be wrong. The CDR3 totals 15 residues. Germline CDR1 is MNHEY and CDR2 is SMNVEV (reference sequence). The CDR3 is CASSLSTGFSYEQYF. The CDR3 DNA is TGTGCCAGCAGTTTGTCGACAGGGTTTTCCTACGAGCAGTACTTC.

V is TRBV30 and J is TRBJ2-7; no definite D call. The CDR3 has 12 amino acids. Trimming took 0 bases from V and 9 from J, leaving 12 bases between them. Germline V gene data show CDR1 as GTSNPN and CDR2 as SVGIG (reference sequence). As DNA, the CDR3 is TGTGCCTGGAGTGTAGAGACCGTTGTGCAGTACTTC. It translates to CAWSVETVVQYF.

The rearrangement uses TRBV27 and TRBJ2-5; TRBD2 aligns across 9 bases. The CDR3 extends over 17 amino acids. CDR1 is MNHEY, CDR2 SMNVEV, per germline (reference sequence). J lost 3 bases, V lost 6 bases, and 14 bases had no gene match. The CDR3 reads CASSPGWGREGKETQYF. CDR3 sequence (DNA): TGTGCCAGCAGCCCGGGGTGGGGGCGGGAGGGTAAAGAGACCCAGTACTTC.

V is TRBV28 and J is TRBJ1-2; D unresolved. Germline V gives CDR1 MDHEN, CDR2 SYDVKM. Trimming shortened V by 4 bases and J by 6 bases, and 3 bases separated the two germline ends. This CDR3 spans 10 amino acids. The CDR3 coding sequence is TGTGCCAGCAGTTCGGATGGCTACACCTTC. This encodes CASSSDGYTF.

V usage is TRBV5-4 and J usage is TRBJ2-7; TRBD2 aligns across 9 bases. This CDR3 is 14 amino acids long. V shed 2 bases, J shed 0 bases, and the junction held 0 bases outside the gene matches. Germline CDR1 reads SGHNT; CDR2 reads YYREEE (reference sequence). The CDR3 protein is CASSFSGSSYEQYF. The CDR3 bases are TGTGCCAGCAGCTTTAGCGGGAGCTCCTACGAGCAGTACTTC.